Listed here are 13 T cell receptor beta chains from one sample, sequenced in a study of cytomegalovirus exposure and HLA in healthy donors. 13 Jbeta primers and 60 Vbeta primers were used for the PCR. Profiling relied on immunoSEQ multiplex PCR, and the TCRdb table lists in-frame clones only, not all of them. The sample lists around 200,000 clones, 80% occurring once. Sequenced: PBMCs. The receptors were gathered from a man aged 40-55 years in good health and CMV-seropositive.

This clone turned up a few times. The rearrangement joins TRBV11-1 to TRBJ1-2; 7 nucleotides align to TRBD1. Germline lookup yields CDR1 SGHAT and CDR2 FQDESV (reference sequence). The ends lost 6 bases at V and 4 bases at J; junction bases unmatched: 8. The CDR3 has 14 residues. CDR3 amino acids: CASSSIQGFYGYTF. CDR3 nucleotide sequence: TGTGCCAGCAGTTCGATACAGGGGTTCTATGGCTACACCTTC.

This chain uses TRBV29-1 with TRBJ1-1; a possible D gene is TRBD1 (6 bases). Germline V gives CDR1 SQVTM, CDR2 ANQGSEA. V was cut by 2 bases and J by 9 bases, with 16 bases left in between. CDR3 length equals 13 residues. CDR3: CSVENKDRGKAFF. CDR3 sequence (DNA): TGCAGCGTTGAAAACAAGGACAGAGGAAAAGCTTTCTTT.

The chain couples TRBV7-3 to TRBJ2-1; tentatively, D is TRBD1 (5 bases). Trimming removed 2 bases from V and 8 bases from J, with 13 bases in between. The germline CDR1 and CDR2 sequences are SGHTA and FQGTGA. The CDR3 totals 14 residues. The CDR3 loop is CASSLLSQGDEQFF. DNA of the CDR3: TGTGCCAGCAGCTTATTATCACAAGGGGATGAGCAGTTCTTC.

This rearrangement joins TRBV28 to TRBJ1-1; 12 bases agree with TRBD1. The CDR3 loop spans 16 amino acids. Germline CDR1 and CDR2: MDHEN and SYDVKM. With V trimmed by 4 bases and J by 0 bases, 3 bases remained unmatched. CDR3 DNA sequence: TGTGCCAGCAGTTCCGGGACAGGGGGCTTGAACACTGAAGCTTTCTTT. Translating gives CASSSGTGGLNTEAFF.

This chain links TRBV6-6 with TRBJ2-3; D not certain. The CDR3 is made up of 11 amino acids. V gave up 6 bases and J gave up 3 bases, with 4 bases separating them. CDR1 and CDR2 from the germline V gene are MNHNY and SVGAGI (reference sequence). CDR3 bases: TGTGCCAGCAGCCCTACAGATACGCAGTATTTT. Its protein is CASSPTDTQYF.

The rearrangement uses TRBV28 and TRBJ1-1; D is unclear. Trimming took off 2 bases at V and 0 bases at J, with 7 bases between the two ends. The CDR3 consists of 14 residues. Per the germline V gene, CDR1 is MDHEN and CDR2 is SYDVKM. CDR3 protein: CASSLITVNTEAFF. CDR3 sequence (DNA): TGTGCCAGCAGTTTAATAACAGTGAACACTGAAGCTTTCTTT.

J is TRBJ2-1 and V is TRBV4-1; D gene unclear. This CDR3 comprises 16 residues. V lost 4 bases to trimming and J lost 0 bases, with 13 bases between them. Germline lookup yields CDR1 MGHRA and CDR2 YSYEKL. The CDR3 nucleotides read TGCGCCAGCAGCCGCGGCGACGGATCCTCCTACAATGAGCAGTTCTTC. Its protein is CASSRGDGSSYNEQFF.

The CDR3: CAWMGGTGWNGYTF. The CDR3 DNA sequence: TGTGCCTGGATGGGGGGGACAGGGTGGAATGGCTACACCTTC. The V and J genes are TRBV30 and TRBJ1-2, with 9 bases fitting TRBD1. CDR1 is GTSNPN, CDR2 SVGIG, per germline (reference sequence). V lost 4 bases, J lost 6 bases, and 9 bases stayed unmatched. This CDR3 spans 14 amino acids.

The rearrangement links TRBV5-1 to TRBJ1-2; D uncertain. With 0 bases removed from V and 4 bases from J, the gap between germline ends came to 10 bases. Per germline, CDR1 SGHRS and CDR2 YFSETQ. The CDR3 spans 14 residues. The CDR3 sequence is CASSLAGRSYGYTF. The CDR3 nucleotides read TGCGCCAGCAGCTTGGCCGGCAGGTCCTATGGCTACACCTTC.

This clone appeared a few times. The chain uses TRBV6-4 and TRBJ1-1; D gene unclear. CDR1 MRHNA and CDR2 SNTAGT come from the germline V gene. Trimming took 3 bases from V and 3 from J, leaving 11 bases between them. This CDR3 is 14 amino acids long. The CDR3 sequence is CASSDVAGDTEAFF. The CDR3 DNA sequence: TGTGCCAGCAGTGATGTAGCTGGAGACACTGAAGCTTTCTTT.

The V gene is TRBV9, the J gene TRBJ2-5, with unresolved D. This CDR3 contains 14 residues. V shed 4 bases and J shed 5 bases, with 15 bases lying between them. Germline CDR1 and CDR2: SGDLS and YYNGEE. Written as DNA, the CDR3 is TGTGCCAGCAGCCCAACGAGGCTCGGGGAGACCCAGTACTTC. The encoded protein is CASSPTRLGETQYF.

The rearrangement joins TRBV19 to TRBJ1-1; D may be TRBD1 (6 bases). With 3 bases removed from V and 0 bases from J, the gap between germline ends came to 8 bases. Germline CDR1 reads LNHDA; CDR2 reads SQIVND (reference sequence). This CDR3 region has 14 residues. The CDR3 nucleotides are TGTGCCAGTAGTATTCCAGGGGTGAACACTGAAGCTTTCTTT. This encodes CASSIPGVNTEAFF.

This clone showed up just once. V and J are TRBV19 and TRBJ1-1; tentatively, D is TRBD1 (5 bases). This CDR3 region has 14 residues. The germline gives CDR1 LNHDA, CDR2 SQIVND (reference sequence). The ends were cut back, 0 bases at V and 3 bases at J, with 8 bases in the middle. CDR3 sequence: CASSIEGGDTEAFF. The CDR3 bases are TGTGCCAGTAGTATAGAGGGGGGAGACACTGAAGCTTTCTTT.